This entry describes one T cell receptor (beta chain). This record belongs to a study of blood T cell repertoires in COVID-19. Germline V gene lookup returns CDR1 KGHSH and CDR2 LQKENI. The CDR3 consists of 15 residues. V was clipped by 4 bases and J by 5 bases, with 15 bases between them. TCRdb's table, derived via immunoSEQ multiplex PCR, lists solely in-frame clones and lacks some. Of 150,000 to 200,000 clones in the sample, over 75% were seen once. The chain employs TRBV18 and TRBJ2-1; D is possibly TRBD2 (5 bases). The sequence derives from a human donor in a cohort sampled during active COVID-19. Sequencing was done on a sample of peripheral blood. The CDR3, as DNA: TGTGCCAGCTCACTCACCCGGGAAGTAGACAATGAGCAGTTCTTC. Amino acid sequence: CASSLTREVDNEQFF. Supplemented by reference TRBV18 and TRBJ2-1, the full variable domain reads NAGVMQNPRHLVRRRGQEARLRCSPMKGHSHVYWYRQLPEEGLKFMVYLQKENIIDESGMPKERFSAEFPKEGPSILRIQQVVRGDSAAYFCASSLTREVDNEQFFGPGTRLTVL.